One sample yielded the 10 T cell receptor beta chains listed below, sequenced in a study of HIV-infected patients and healthy controls. cDNA was made from around 0.45 ug RNA using alpha and beta constant primers. Each of the alpha and beta chains got its own library through chain-specific third strand synthesis with indices. Each CDR3 protein is one row after TCRdb ran MiXCR on the 5' RACE reads. The sample lists roughly 4,000 distinct CDR3 sequences, 7.5% to 10% occurring once. Antiretroviral therapy had run roughly three months, about 14 weeks, before follow-up blood collection. Whole blood was used without fractionation, so all unsorted peripheral T cells were included. The material sequenced was blood, taken during antiretroviral therapy. The origin of the receptors is an adult with HIV infection.

This clonotype has more than one count but fewer than ten. V and J are TRBV6-5 and TRBJ1-4; no clear D gene. V lost 0 bases to trimming and J lost 5 bases, with 13 bases between them. CDR3 length: 16 amino acids. CDR1 is MNHEY and CDR2 is SVGAGI in the germline V gene. CDR3 sequence: CASSYSANIPNEKLFF. The DNA of the CDR3 is TGTGCCAGCAGTTACTCGGCCAACATACCAAATGAAAAACTGTTTTTT.

At least ten counts were recorded for this clonotype. CDR3 amino acids: CASSQGAGKGTDTQYF. CDR3 DNA sequence: TGTGCCAGCAGCCAAGGAGCAGGGAAGGGCACAGATACGCAGTATTTT. The chain couples TRBV14 to TRBJ2-3, with a possible D match to TRBD1 (5 bases). The ends were cut back, 1 base at V and 1 base at J, with 12 bases in the middle. The germline V gene encodes CDR1 SGHDN and CDR2 FVKESK. The CDR3 runs 16 residues.

This rearrangement joins TRBV6-5 to TRBJ2-3; unclear D gene. There are 15 residues in the CDR3. V was cut by 0 bases and J by 4 bases, with 11 bases left in between. Looked up from germline, CDR1 is MNHEY and CDR2 is SVGAGI. The CDR3 region has the DNA TGTGCCAGCAGTTACTCTGAGCGACTGGCAGATACGCAGTATTTT. Its translation is CASSYSERLADTQYF.

Within the sample, this clonotype is medium-sized (0.01 to 0.1%). The rearrangement joins TRBV9 to TRBJ1-2; D unresolved. CDR1 is SGDLS, CDR2 YYNGEE, per germline. Trimming pared 0 bases from V and 0 bases from J, leaving 9 bases between. The CDR3 extends over 15 amino acids. CDR3: CASSVDGRANYGYTF. CDR3 DNA sequence: TGTGCCAGCAGCGTAGACGGCAGAGCTAACTATGGCTACACCTTC. The full variable domain, rest sourced from reference TRBV9 and TRBJ1-2, is DSGVTQTPKHLITATGQRVTLRCSPRSGDLSVYWYQQSLDQGLQFLIQYYNGEERAKGNILERFSAQQFPDLHSELNLSSLELGDSALYFCASSVDGRANYGYTFGSGTRLTVV.

Sample share makes this clonotype medium-sized (0.01 to 0.1%). The gene calls are TRBV10-3 and TRBJ2-1; the match to TRBD1 covers 7 bases. Germline CDR1 is ENHRY and CDR2 is SYGVKD. J gave up 2 bases and V 0 bases, and 1 base lay outside the gene matches. The CDR3 spans 15 residues. The CDR3 sequence: CAISESGQTYNEQFF. Written as DNA, the CDR3 is TGTGCCATCAGTGAGTCGGGACAGACCTACAATGAGCAGTTCTTC.

This clonotype has ten or more counts. This rearrangement joins TRBV20-1 to TRBJ2-3; 7 bases agree with TRBD2. There are 14 residues in the CDR3. Germline V gene lookup returns CDR1 DFQATT and CDR2 SNEGSKA (reference sequence). V gave up 3 bases and J gave up 5 bases; unmatched junction bases: 8. CDR3 amino acids: CSARGGGSGDTQYF. In DNA, the CDR3 is TGCAGTGCTAGGGGCGGGGGTTCGGGAGATACGCAGTATTTT.

This clonotype was observed at least ten times. This chain uses TRBV12-3 or TRBV12-4 with TRBJ2-4; D not resolved. The CDR3 covers 13 residues. The V end lost 5 bases, the J end lost 6 bases, and 11 bases lay between the germline ends. The CDR3 reads CASSVLQGNIQYF. The CDR3 DNA reads TGTGCCAGCAGTGTCCTCCAAGGAAACATTCAGTACTTC.

This clonotype is deemed medium-sized. V is TRBV13 and J is TRBJ2-3, with no clear D. V was clipped by 4 bases and J by 7 bases, with 3 bases between them. CDR3 length equals 10 residues. Germline V gene lookup returns CDR1 PRHDT and CDR2 FYEKMQ (reference sequence). Here the CDR3 reads CASSSNTQYF. The CDR3 DNA follows: TGTGCCAGCAGCTCTAATACGCAGTATTTT. Full variable domain (missing parts from reference TRBV13 and TRBJ2-3): AAGVIQSPRHLIKEKRETATLKCYPIPRHDTVYWYQQGPGQDPQFLISFYEKMQSDKGSIPDRFSAQQFSDYHSELNMSSLELGDSALYFCASSSNTQYFGPGTRLTVL.

Judged by abundance, this clonotype is medium-sized. The genes are TRBV7-2 and TRBJ2-7; 8 nucleotides align to TRBD2. V dropped 5 bases and J dropped 3; count of bases not matched to a gene: 3. This CDR3 has 13 residues. Germline-derived CDR1 and CDR2 are SGHTA and FQGNSA. CDR3: CASSLRGGYEQYF. CDR3 DNA sequence: TGTGCCAGCAGCCTCCGGGGGGGCTACGAGCAGTACTTC.

This clonotype is medium-sized within its sample. V usage is TRBV29-1 and J usage is TRBJ2-1, with 12 bases lining up with TRBD1. V gave up 4 bases and J gave up 4 bases; unmatched junction bases: 5. The CDR3 is 15 amino acids. The germline CDR1 and CDR2 sequences are SQVTM and ANQGSEA. In nucleotides, the CDR3 is TGCAGCGTTGCTGGGACAGGGGGCTCTTACAATGAGCAGTTCTTC. Its translation: CSVAGTGGSYNEQFF.